This T cell receptor beta chain was captured by sequencing in a study of blood T cell repertoires in COVID-19. Trimming took off 7 bases at V and 5 bases at J, with 17 bases between the two ends. Per the germline V gene, CDR1 is SQVTM and CDR2 is ANQGSEA. The CDR3 has 13 residues. In the study's own analysis: Nucleated cell counts were estimated from reference gene primer amplification. Assay used: immunoSEQ multiplex PCR; TCRdb lists only in-frame clones, some missing. V, J and clone size derive from that table, while D and trimming were established from the DNA sequence. The sample gives 150,000 to 200,000 clones, about 88% of which show up once; about 0.8% is in the top ten.

V and J are TRBV29-1 and TRBJ1-2; D may be TRBD1 (6 bases). Source material: PBMCs or T cells enriched from blood (not recorded which). This receptor was obtained from a woman aged 18 to 35 who had recovered from COVID-19. The CDR3 coding sequence is TGCAGCGACCGGACGCCAGGGGCATATGGCTACACCTTC. This sequence encodes CSDRTPGAYGYTF. The full variable domain, in which reference TRBV29-1 and TRBJ1-2 provide the parts outside the CDR3, is SAVISQKPSRDICQRGTSLTIQCQVDSQVTMMFWYRQQPGQSLTLIATANQGSEATYESGFVIDKFPISRPNLTFSTLTVSNMSPEDSSIYLCSDRTPGAYGYTFGSGTRLTVV.